This TCR beta chain was sequenced during a study of T cell repertoires in cytomegalovirus infection. Background on the study: TCR beta signatures that were public indicated CMV infection and matching HLA type.

Study results and limitations: The ex vivo response was dominated by HLA-C-restricted CMV-specific TCR beta clonotypes.

TCRdb reprocessed the reads with MiXCR, giving one entry per CDR3 protein. The data contain approximately 76,000 distinct CDR3 sequences, more than 3% of them singletons. This clonotype was seen ten or more times. Its antigen is unknown. This CDR3 region has 15 residues. V gave up 8 bases and J gave up 0 bases, with 14 bases separating them. Germline V gives CDR1 MNHEY, CDR2 SVGEGT. The rearrangement joins TRBV6-2 or TRBV6-3 to TRBJ1-3; D remains unclear. Input material: PBMCs. The source of this sequence is a human donor in good health (CMV status not recorded). Some clones in this sample may be carry-over from other donors' samples. CDR3 DNA sequence: TGTGCCAGCTCGCCGGACCGGCACTCTGGAAACACCATATATTTT. It specifies CASSPDRHSGNTIYF.